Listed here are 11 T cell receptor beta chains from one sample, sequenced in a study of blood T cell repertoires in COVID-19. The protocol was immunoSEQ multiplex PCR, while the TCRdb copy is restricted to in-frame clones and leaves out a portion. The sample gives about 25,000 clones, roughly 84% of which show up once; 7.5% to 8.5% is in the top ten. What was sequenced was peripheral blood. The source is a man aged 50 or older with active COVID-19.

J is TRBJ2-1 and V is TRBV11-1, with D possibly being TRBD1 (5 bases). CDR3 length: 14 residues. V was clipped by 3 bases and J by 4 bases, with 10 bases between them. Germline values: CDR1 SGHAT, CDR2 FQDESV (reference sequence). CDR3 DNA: TGTGCCAGCAGCTTGCGACAGTATTACAATGAGCAGTTCTTC. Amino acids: CASSLRQYYNEQFF.

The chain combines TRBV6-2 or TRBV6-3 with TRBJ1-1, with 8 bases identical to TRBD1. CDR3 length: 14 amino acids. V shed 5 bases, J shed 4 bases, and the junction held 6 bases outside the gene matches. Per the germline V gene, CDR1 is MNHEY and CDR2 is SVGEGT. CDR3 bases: TGTGCCAGCAGTCTGACAGGGGCGGTCACTGAAGCTTTCTTT. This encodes CASSLTGAVTEAFF.

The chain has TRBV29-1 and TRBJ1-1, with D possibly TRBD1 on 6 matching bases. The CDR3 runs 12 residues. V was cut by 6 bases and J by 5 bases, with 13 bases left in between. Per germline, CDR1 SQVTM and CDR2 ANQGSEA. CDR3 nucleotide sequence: TGCAGCGTGGACAGATCGGGAACTGAAGCTTTCTTT. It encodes CSVDRSGTEAFF.

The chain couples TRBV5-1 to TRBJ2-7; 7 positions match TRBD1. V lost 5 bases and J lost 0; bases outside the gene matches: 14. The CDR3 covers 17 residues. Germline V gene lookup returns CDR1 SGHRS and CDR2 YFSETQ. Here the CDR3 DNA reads TGCGCCAGCAGACTTCGCCGGACAGGCCTGAGCTCCTACGAGCAGTACTTC. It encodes CASRLRRTGLSSYEQYF.

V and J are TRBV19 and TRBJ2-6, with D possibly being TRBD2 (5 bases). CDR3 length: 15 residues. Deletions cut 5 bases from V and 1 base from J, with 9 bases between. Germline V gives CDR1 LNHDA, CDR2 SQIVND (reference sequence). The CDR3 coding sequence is TGTGCCAGTAGTCTGGAGGTATCTGGGGCCAACGTCCTGACTTTC. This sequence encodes CASSLEVSGANVLTF.

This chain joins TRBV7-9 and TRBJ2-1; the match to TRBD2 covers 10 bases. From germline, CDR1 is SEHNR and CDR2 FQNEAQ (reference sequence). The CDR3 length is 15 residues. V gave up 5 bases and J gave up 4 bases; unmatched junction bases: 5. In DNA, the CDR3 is TGTGCCAGCAGCCTGGGGACTAGCGCGTACAATGAGCAGTTCTTC. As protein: CASSLGTSAYNEQFF. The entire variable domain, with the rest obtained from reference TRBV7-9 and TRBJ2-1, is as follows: DTGVSQNPRHKITKRGQNVTFRCDPISEHNRLYWYRQTLGQGPEFLTYFQNEAQLEKSRLLSDRFSAERPKGSFSTLEIQRTEQGDSAMYLCASSLGTSAYNEQFFGPGTRLTVL.

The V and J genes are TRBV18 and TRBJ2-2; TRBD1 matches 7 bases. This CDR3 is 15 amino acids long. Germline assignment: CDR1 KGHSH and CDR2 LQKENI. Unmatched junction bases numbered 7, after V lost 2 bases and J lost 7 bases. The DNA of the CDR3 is TGTGCCAGCTCACCAGACAGGGTGGTGATCGGGGAGCTGTTTTTT. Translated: CASSPDRVVIGELFF. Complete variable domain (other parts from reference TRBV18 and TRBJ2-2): NAGVMQNPRHLVRRRGQEARLRCSPMKGHSHVYWYRQLPEEGLKFMVYLQKENIIDESGMPKERFSAEFPKEGPSILRIQQVVRGDSAAYFCASSPDRVVIGELFFGEGSRLTVL.

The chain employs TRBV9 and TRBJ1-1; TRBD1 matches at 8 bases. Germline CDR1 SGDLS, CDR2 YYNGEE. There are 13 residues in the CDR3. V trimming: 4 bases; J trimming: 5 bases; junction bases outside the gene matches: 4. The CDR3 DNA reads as TGTGCCAGCAGCTCGACAGGGGCGACTGAAGCTTTCTTT. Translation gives CASSSTGATEAFF. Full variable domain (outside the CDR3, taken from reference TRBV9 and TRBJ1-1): DSGVTQTPKHLITATGQRVTLRCSPRSGDLSVYWYQQSLDQGLQFLIQYYNGEERAKGNILERFSAQQFPDLHSELNLSSLELGDSALYFCASSSTGATEAFFGQGTRLTVV.

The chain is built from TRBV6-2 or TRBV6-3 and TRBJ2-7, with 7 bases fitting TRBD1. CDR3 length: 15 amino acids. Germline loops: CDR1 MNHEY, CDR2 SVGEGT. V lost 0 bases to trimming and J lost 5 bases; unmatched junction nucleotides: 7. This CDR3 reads CASSYSGSTGDEQYV. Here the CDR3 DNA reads TGTGCCAGCAGTTACTCCGGAAGCACAGGGGACGAGCAGTACGTC.

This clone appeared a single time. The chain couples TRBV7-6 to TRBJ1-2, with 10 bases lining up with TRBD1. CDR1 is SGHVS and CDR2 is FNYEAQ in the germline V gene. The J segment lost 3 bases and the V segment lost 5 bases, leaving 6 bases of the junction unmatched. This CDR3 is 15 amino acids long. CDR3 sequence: CASSTTGTGDYGYTF. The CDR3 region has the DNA TGTGCCAGCAGCACCACCGGGACAGGGGACTATGGCTACACCTTC.

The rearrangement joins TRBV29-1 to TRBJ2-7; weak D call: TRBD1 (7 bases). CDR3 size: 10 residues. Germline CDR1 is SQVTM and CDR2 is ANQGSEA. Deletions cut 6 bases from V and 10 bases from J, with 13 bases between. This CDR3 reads CSVYRGGQYF. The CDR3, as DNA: TGCAGCGTGTACAGGGGAGGACAGTACTTC.